This TCR beta chain was found in a study of blood T cell repertoires in COVID-19. Method: immunoSEQ multiplex PCR; TCRdb's copy keeps in-frame clones and lacks some. Among roughly 36,000 clones listed, approximately 96% were seen once. Germline V lookup: CDR1 MNHNS, CDR2 SASEGT. With 1 base removed from V and 4 bases from J, the gap between germline ends came to 10 bases. CDR3 length equals 14 residues. The source material was peripheral blood. The source of this sequence is a human donor with active COVID-19. The donor label of this sample is uncertain. V usage is TRBV6-1 and J usage is TRBJ1-2; a possible D gene is TRBD1 (5 bases). The DNA for the CDR3 is TGTGCCAGCAGTGAAGGGTCGGGACTCTATGGCTACACCTTC. This sequence encodes CASSEGSGLYGYTF.